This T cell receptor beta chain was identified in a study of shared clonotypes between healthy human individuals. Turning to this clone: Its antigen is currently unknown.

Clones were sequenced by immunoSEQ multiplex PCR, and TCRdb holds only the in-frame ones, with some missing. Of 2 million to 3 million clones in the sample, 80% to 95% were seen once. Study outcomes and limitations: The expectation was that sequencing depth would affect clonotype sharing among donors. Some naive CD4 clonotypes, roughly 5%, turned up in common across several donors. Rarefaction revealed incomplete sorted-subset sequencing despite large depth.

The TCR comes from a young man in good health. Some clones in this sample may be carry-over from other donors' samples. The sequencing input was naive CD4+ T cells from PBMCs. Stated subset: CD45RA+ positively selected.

CDR3 sequence: CASSVRAGRQETQYF. DNA for the CDR3: TGTGCCAGCAGCGTAAGGGCAGGGAGGCAAGAGACCCAGTACTTC. The chain employs TRBV9 and TRBJ2-5; a weak D match, TRBD2 (6 bases). This CDR3 has 15 amino acids. V lost 1 base and J 2 bases, leaving 12 bases between the germline ends. The germline CDR1 and CDR2 sequences are SGDLS and YYNGEE. Supplemented by reference TRBV9 and TRBJ2-5, the full variable domain reads DSGVTQTPKHLITATGQRVTLRCSPRSGDLSVYWYQQSLDQGLQFLIQYYNGEERAKGNILERFSAQQFPDLHSELNLSSLELGDSALYFCASSVRAGRQETQYFGPGTRLLVL.